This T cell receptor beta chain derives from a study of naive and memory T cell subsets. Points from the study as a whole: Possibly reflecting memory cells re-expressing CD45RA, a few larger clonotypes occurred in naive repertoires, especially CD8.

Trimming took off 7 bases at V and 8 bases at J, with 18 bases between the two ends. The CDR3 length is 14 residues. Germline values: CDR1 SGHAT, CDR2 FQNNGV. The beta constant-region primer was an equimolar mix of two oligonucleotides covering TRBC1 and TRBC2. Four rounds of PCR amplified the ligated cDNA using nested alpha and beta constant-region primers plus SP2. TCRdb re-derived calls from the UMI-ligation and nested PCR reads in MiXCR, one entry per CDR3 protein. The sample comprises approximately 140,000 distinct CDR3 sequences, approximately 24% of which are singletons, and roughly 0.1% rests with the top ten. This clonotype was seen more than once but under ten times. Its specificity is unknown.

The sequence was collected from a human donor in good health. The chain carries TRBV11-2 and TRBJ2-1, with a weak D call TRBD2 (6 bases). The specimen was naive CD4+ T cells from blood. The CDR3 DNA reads TGTGCCAGCACCGTAAGACTAGAAAGGGATGAGCAGTTCTTC. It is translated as CASTVRLERDEQFF.